This T cell receptor (beta chain) comes out of a study of CD8 T cells in ankylosing spondylitis. The study's findings and limits: Within ankylosing spondylitis blood, a TCR beta motif made up of seven to nine highly homologous variants appeared to be characteristic.

TCRdb re-derived calls from the 5' RACE reads in MiXCR, one entry per CDR3 protein. The data hold some 330,000 distinct CDR3 sequences, with less than 9.5% observed a single time. J was trimmed by 2 bases and V by 9 bases; bases with no gene match: 10. The germline V gene encodes CDR1 SEHNR and CDR2 FQNEAQ (reference sequence). The CDR3 spans 15 residues. Comments on this clonotype: Its target is not known.

The receptor's source is a male donor with ankylosing spondylitis. The chain is built from TRBV7-9 and TRBJ2-1; 7 nucleotides align to TRBD1. The specimen was blood, either unsorted or a sorted T cell fraction (not recorded which). The CDR3 nucleotides read TGTGCCAGAGCGAAGGGGGCTGACCCCTACAATGAGCAGTTCTTC. Translating it yields CARAKGADPYNEQFF.